The 19 T cell receptor beta chains below all came from one sample that was sequenced in a study of control samples from healthy donors and cancer patients. Using immunoSEQ multiplex PCR, the repertoire was profiled, and TCRdb retains in-frame clones only, with some absent. The data show approximately 210,000 clones, roughly nine tenths seen once. The specimen sequenced was blood. Source of these receptors: a man between 25 and 39 years old in good health.

The chain has TRBV15 and TRBJ2-6; D uncertain. Per the germline V gene, CDR1 is LNHNV and CDR2 is YYDKDF (reference sequence). CDR3 size: 14 residues. Trimming removed 4 bases at V and 4 bases at J, with 8 bases between. The CDR3 reads CATSKRSGANVLTF. In DNA, the CDR3 is TGTGCCACCAGCAAACGGTCCGGGGCCAACGTCCTGACTTTC.

CDR3 amino acids: CASSWGLRSYNEQFF. CDR3 in DNA: TGCGCCAGCAGCTGGGGACTACGCAGCTACAATGAGCAGTTCTTC. The chain couples TRBV5-1 to TRBJ2-1; TRBD2 matches 7 bases. The CDR3 runs to 15 residues. Germline V gene data show CDR1 as SGHRS and CDR2 as YFSETQ. V shed 3 bases and J 3 bases; nucleotides not matched to a gene: 6.

The chain has TRBV29-1 and TRBJ2-7, with D tentatively TRBD1 or TRBD2 (6 bases each). The V end was cut by 0 bases, the J end by 9 bases, with 21 bases between. CDR1 SQVTM and CDR2 ANQGSEA come from the germline V gene. CDR3 length: 15 amino acids. CDR3 in amino acids: CSVEEEPGTQGGQYF. The CDR3 bases are TGCAGCGTTGAAGAGGAGCCCGGGACACAGGGAGGGCAGTACTTC.

The chain couples TRBV18 to TRBJ2-2, with 10 bases that match TRBD2. The trim removed 3 bases at V and 1 base at J, leaving 5 bases unmatched. The germline gives CDR1 KGHSH, CDR2 LQKENI. The CDR3 runs to 17 residues. The chain's CDR3 is CASSPLAGDLNTGELFF. The CDR3 nucleotides read TGTGCCAGCTCACCTCTAGCGGGGGACCTGAACACCGGGGAGCTGTTTTTT.

The V call is TRBV19, the J call TRBJ2-3; TRBD2 might be the D (6 bases). V gave up 10 bases and J gave up 8 bases, with 22 bases separating them. The CDR3 runs 14 residues. Germline assignment: CDR1 LNHDA and CDR2 SQIVND (reference sequence). CDR3 coding DNA: TGTGCCACCTCGGGGGATACCACCCCCGTTACGCAGTATTTT. Translating it yields CATSGDTTPVTQYF.

This clone has only one observation. The chain is built from TRBV19 and TRBJ1-4; 9 bases agree with TRBD1. In germline, CDR1 is LNHDA, CDR2 SQIVND (reference sequence). The CDR3 is made up of 15 amino acids. J gave up 3 bases and V 5 bases, and 4 bases lay outside the gene matches. The CDR3 sequence: CASSPWTGANEKLFF. DNA of the CDR3: TGTGCCAGTAGTCCCTGGACAGGGGCTAATGAAAAACTGTTTTTT.

The chain recombines TRBV2 with TRBJ1-6; D is undetermined. Germline V gene lookup returns CDR1 SNHLY and CDR2 FYNNEI. V lost 7 bases, J lost 7 bases, and 11 bases lay in between. The CDR3 has 13 residues. CDR3: CASTPPGNSPLHF. The CDR3 bases are TGTGCCAGCACTCCGCCGGGGAATTCACCCCTCCACTTT.

The chain carries TRBV7-9 and TRBJ1-5; the D is unclear. V lost 4 bases to trimming and J lost 2 bases, with 6 bases between them. This CDR3 spans 13 amino acids. Germline V lookup: CDR1 SEHNR, CDR2 FQNEAQ (reference sequence). The CDR3 protein is CASSYTGNQPQHF. The CDR3 DNA follows: TGTGCCAGCAGCTATACGGGCAATCAGCCCCAGCATTTT.

The chain recombines TRBV10-2 with TRBJ2-1; D uncertain. The CDR3 runs to 15 residues. Trimming took 0 bases from V and 0 from J, leaving 6 bases between them. The germline V gene encodes CDR1 WSHSY and CDR2 SAAADI. The chain's CDR3 is CASSESMVSYNEQFF. DNA for the CDR3: TGCGCCAGCAGTGAGTCAATGGTCTCCTACAATGAGCAGTTCTTC.

This clone was recorded a few times. This chain links TRBV3-1 (or the pseudogene TRBV3-2) with TRBJ1-6; D is ambiguous. The CDR3 runs to 17 residues. V gave up 0 bases and J gave up 0 bases, with 9 bases separating them. From germline, CDR1 is LGHDT and CDR2 YNNKEL (reference sequence). The CDR3 here is CASSQDWEGSYNSPLHF. CDR3 DNA sequence: TGTGCCAGCAGCCAAGATTGGGAGGGCTCCTATAATTCACCCCTCCACTTT.

This chain joins TRBV7-9 and TRBJ1-4; tentatively, D is TRBD1 (6 bases). The germline V and J ends were trimmed by 3 bases and 4 bases, with 12 bases remaining between them. Germline CDR1 SEHNR, CDR2 FQNEAQ (reference sequence). The CDR3 length is 15 residues. CDR3 nucleotide sequence: TGTGCCAGCAGCTTCTACAGGGACCTTAATGAAAAACTGTTTTTT. Translated: CASSFYRDLNEKLFF.

The rearrangement joins TRBV2 to TRBJ1-5; 11 bases match TRBD1. V trimming: 5 bases; J trimming: 2 bases; junction bases outside the gene matches: 8. The CDR3 runs 17 residues. The germline gives CDR1 SNHLY, CDR2 FYNNEI. The CDR3 spells CASSYRTGGSRNQPQHF. The DNA for the CDR3 is TGTGCCAGCAGTTATCGGACAGGGGGCTCCCGCAATCAGCCCCAGCATTTT.

The chain employs TRBV2 and TRBJ1-4, with a tentative D call TRBD1 (5 bases). The CDR3 is made up of 15 amino acids. Trimming took 4 bases from V and 3 from J, leaving 12 bases between them. Germline assignment: CDR1 SNHLY and CDR2 FYNNEI. The CDR3 reads CASSAVGTPNEKLFF. DNA of the CDR3: TGTGCCAGCAGTGCGGTCGGGACCCCTAATGAAAAACTGTTTTTT. Together with reference TRBV2 and TRBJ1-4, the CDR3 gives the full variable domain: EPEVTQTPSHQVTQMGQEVILRCVPISNHLYFYWYRQILGQKVEFLVSFYNNEISEKSEIFDDQFSVERPDGSNFTLKIRSTKLEDSAMYFCASSAVGTPNEKLFFGSGTQLSVL.

This sequence joins TRBV3-1 (or the pseudogene TRBV3-2) and TRBJ1-6; TRBD1 might be the D (5 bases). There are 12 residues in the CDR3. CDR1 is LGHDT, CDR2 YNNKEL, per germline (reference sequence). The V end lost 7 bases, the J end lost 6 bases, and 7 bases lay between the germline ends. The CDR3 loop is CASKQVNSPLHF. CDR3 in DNA: TGTGCCAGCAAACAGGTTAATTCACCCCTCCACTTT.

The V call is TRBV18, the J call TRBJ2-3; 9 bases fit TRBD1. V was clipped by 3 bases and J by 3 bases; unmatched bases: 13. Germline values: CDR1 KGHSH, CDR2 LQKENI. The CDR3 runs 18 residues. CDR3 protein: CASSPTLRVGQGTDTQYF. The CDR3 region has the DNA TGTGCCAGCTCACCTACCCTGCGTGTCGGACAGGGGACAGATACGCAGTATTTT.

This chain uses TRBV5-1 with TRBJ2-1; 7 bases fit TRBD1. V gave up 2 bases and J gave up 4 bases; unmatched junction bases: 9. The CDR3 extends over 16 amino acids. Germline CDR1 is SGHRS and CDR2 is YFSETQ. The CDR3 DNA reads TGCGCCAGCAGCTTCTCGACAGGGAATCGTTACAATGAGCAGTTCTTC. Protein: CASSFSTGNRYNEQFF.

In this sample, this clone turned up once. V usage is TRBV5-1 and J usage is TRBJ2-1; D tentatively fits TRBD1 or TRBD2 (6 bases each). V was clipped by 1 base and J by 8 bases, with 16 bases between them. The CDR3 length is 15 residues. Germline CDR1 is SGHRS and CDR2 is YFSETQ. The CDR3 nucleotides read TGCGCCAGCAGCTTGATTCACGGGGGCTCAGATGAGCAGTTCTTC. Translation: CASSLIHGGSDEQFF.

This clone was counted only a few times. The V and J genes are TRBV25-1 and TRBJ2-1; TRBD2 might be the D (7 bases). V gave up 1 base and J gave up 5 bases, with 18 bases separating them. The CDR3 sequence is 17 residues long. CDR1 and CDR2 (germline): MGHDK, SYGVNS. The CDR3 loop reads CASSEFAGAPSNNEQFF. In nucleotides, the CDR3 is TGTGCCAGCAGTGAATTCGCGGGGGCCCCAAGTAACAATGAGCAGTTCTTC.

The chain couples TRBV7-9 to TRBJ2-7, with a tentative D call TRBD1 (5 bases). Trimming left V 5 bases short and J 5 bases short, with 19 bases between. The CDR3 length is 15 residues. Germline values: CDR1 SEHNR, CDR2 FQNEAQ (reference sequence). CDR3 in amino acids: CASSLGAEKLDEQYF. CDR3 DNA sequence: TGTGCCAGCAGCCTTGGGGCGGAAAAGCTAGACGAGCAGTACTTC.